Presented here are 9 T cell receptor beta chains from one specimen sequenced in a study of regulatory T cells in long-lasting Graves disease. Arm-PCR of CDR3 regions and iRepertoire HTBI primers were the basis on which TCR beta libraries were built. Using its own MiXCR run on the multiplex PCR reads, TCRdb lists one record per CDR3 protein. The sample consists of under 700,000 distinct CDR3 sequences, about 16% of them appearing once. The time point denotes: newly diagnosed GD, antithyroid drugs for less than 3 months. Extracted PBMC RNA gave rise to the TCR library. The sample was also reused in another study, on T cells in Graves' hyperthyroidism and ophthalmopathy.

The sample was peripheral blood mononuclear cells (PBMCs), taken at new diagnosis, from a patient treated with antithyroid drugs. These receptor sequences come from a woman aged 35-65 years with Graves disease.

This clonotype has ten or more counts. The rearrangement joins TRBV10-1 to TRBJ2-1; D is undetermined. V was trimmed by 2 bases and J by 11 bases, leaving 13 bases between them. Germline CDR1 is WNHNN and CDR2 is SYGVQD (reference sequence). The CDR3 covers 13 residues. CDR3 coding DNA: TGCGCCAGCAGTGAGAACCGCCGCCAGAAGCAGTTCTTC. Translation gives CASSENRRQKQFF.

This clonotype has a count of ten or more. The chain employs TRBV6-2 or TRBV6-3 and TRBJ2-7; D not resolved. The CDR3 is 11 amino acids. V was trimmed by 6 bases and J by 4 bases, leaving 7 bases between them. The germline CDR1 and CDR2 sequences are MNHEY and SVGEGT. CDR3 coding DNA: TGTGCCAGCAGCCACGTGTACGAGCAGTACTTC. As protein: CASSHVYEQYF.

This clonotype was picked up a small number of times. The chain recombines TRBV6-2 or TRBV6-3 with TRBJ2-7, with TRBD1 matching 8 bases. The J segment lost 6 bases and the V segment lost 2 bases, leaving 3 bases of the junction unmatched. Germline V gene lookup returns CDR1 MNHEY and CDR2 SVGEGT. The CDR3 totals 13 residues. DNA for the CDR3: TGTGCCAGCAGTTACACAGGGGGTGGCGAGCAGTACTTC. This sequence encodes CASSYTGGGEQYF.

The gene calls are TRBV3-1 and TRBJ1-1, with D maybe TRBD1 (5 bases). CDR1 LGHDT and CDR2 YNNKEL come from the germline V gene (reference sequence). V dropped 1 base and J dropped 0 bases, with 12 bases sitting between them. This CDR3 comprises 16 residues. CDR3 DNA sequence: TGTGCCAGCAGCCAAGGGGACGTTCTCCTGAACACTGAAGCTTTCTTT. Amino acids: CASSQGDVLLNTEAFF.

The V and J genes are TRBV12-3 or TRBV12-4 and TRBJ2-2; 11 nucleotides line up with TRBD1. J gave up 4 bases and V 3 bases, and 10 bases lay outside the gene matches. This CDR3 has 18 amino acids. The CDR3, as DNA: TGTGCCAGCAGTTTGGGAGTTTGGACAGGGGGCTCCACCGGGGAGCTGTTTTTT. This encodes CASSLGVWTGGSTGELFF.

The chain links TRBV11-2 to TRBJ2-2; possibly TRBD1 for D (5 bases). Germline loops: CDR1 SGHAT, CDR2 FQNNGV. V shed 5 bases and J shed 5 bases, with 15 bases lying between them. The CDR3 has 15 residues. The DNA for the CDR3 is TGTGCCAGCAGCCTTTATGGGGCTGTGACCGGGGAGCTGTTTTTT. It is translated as CASSLYGAVTGELFF. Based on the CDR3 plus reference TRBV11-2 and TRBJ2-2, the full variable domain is EAGVAQSPRYKIIEKRQSVAFWCNPISGHATLYWYQQILGQGPKLLIQFQNNGVVDDSQLPKDRFSAERLKGVDSTLKIQPAKLEDSAVYLCASSLYGAVTGELFFGEGSRLTVL.

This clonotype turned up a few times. The CDR3: CASSLILGETQYF. The DNA of the CDR3 is TGCGCCAGCAGCTTGATACTCGGAGAGACCCAGTACTTC. V and J are TRBV4-1 and TRBJ2-5; D remains ambiguous. The germline V gene encodes CDR1 MGHRA and CDR2 YSYEKL. V lost 5 bases, J lost 4 bases, and 11 bases lay in between. The CDR3 has 13 amino acids.

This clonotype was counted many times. This chain's CDR3 is CASSLTRIQETQYF. CDR3 nucleotide sequence: TGTGCCAGCAGCTTAACTCGGATCCAAGAGACCCAGTACTTC. The chain has TRBV7-9 and TRBJ2-5; D ambiguous. CDR3 size: 14 residues. Germline values: CDR1 SEHNR, CDR2 FQNEAQ (reference sequence). The V gene lost 2 bases and the J gene lost 1 base, with 8 bases spanning the gap. Looking up the rest from reference TRBV7-9 and TRBJ2-5 gives the full variable domain: DTGVSQNPRHKITKRGQNVTFRCDPISEHNRLYWYRQTLGQGPEFLTYFQNEAQLEKSRLLSDRFSAERPKGSFSTLEIQRTEQGDSAMYLCASSLTRIQETQYFGPGTRLLVL.

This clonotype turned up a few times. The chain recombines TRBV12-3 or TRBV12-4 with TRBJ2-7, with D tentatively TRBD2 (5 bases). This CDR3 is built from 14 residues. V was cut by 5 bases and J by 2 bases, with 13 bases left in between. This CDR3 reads CASSVSGLAYEQYF. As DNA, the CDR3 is TGTGCCAGCAGTGTTTCAGGACTTGCCTACGAGCAGTACTTC.